This T cell receptor beta chain was obtained from a study of stem cell transplantation in POMP-related autoinflammatory disease. Study summary: Defective thymoproteasomes were hypothesized to impair CD8+ T-cell positive selection. Regarding the study as a whole: A trend toward lower repertoire diversity and greater clonality appeared in every analyzed T-cell subset of PRAID patients. In PRAID patients, the number of distinct TRB V-J gene pairings was restricted.

Produced via immunoSEQ multiplex PCR; TCRdb's table is partial and in-frame only. Among approximately 1,000 clones listed, roughly 72% were seen once. On this clone itself: Antigen specificity is unknown.

The V gene end was trimmed by 2 bases and the J gene end by 6 bases; junction bases not matched to a gene: 7. The CDR3 spans 14 residues. Germline V gives CDR1 SGHAT, CDR2 FQNNGV. The sample consisted of CD8+ T cells from PBMCs. This chain uses TRBV11-2 with TRBJ2-7, with 7 positions matching TRBD2. The clonotype comes from a human donor in good health. CDR3 sequence (DNA): TGTGCCAGCAGCTTACGGGGGGTAGATCTCGAGCAGTACTTC. The encoded protein is CASSLRGVDLEQYF. Full variable domain (remainder filled in from reference TRBV11-2 and TRBJ2-7): EAGVAQSPRYKIIEKRQSVAFWCNPISGHATLYWYQQILGQGPKLLIQFQNNGVVDDSQLPKDRFSAERLKGVDSTLKIQPAKLEDSAVYLCASSLRGVDLEQYFGPGTRLTVT.